The next 8 T cell receptor beta chains were all read from a single sample in a study of spatial heterogeneity in lung cancer (dated by TCRdb to about 2019). The time point label here, explained by the study, means: sample taken at primary tumor resection. For TCR sequencing, whole RNA was extracted from tumor and nontumor lung tissue, or from cryopreserved PBMC samples, and no cell sorting was done. Library preparation was by 5' RACE. For sequencing, a NextSeq 500 was employed. Starting from the raw public reads, TCRdb applied fastp trimming at Q25, assembled clones with MiXCR and retained in-frame beta chains. Here each entry gathers all rows of one CDR3 protein and keeps the most common genes and DNA. For this sample there are tens of thousands of distinct CDR3 sequences; 4% to 6% appear just once. Around 30% of the sample is in the top ten clones. Sequenced material: PBMCs, taken at surgery. The receptor set was obtained from a female donor with early-stage non-small cell lung cancer.

Ten or more counts support this clonotype. The chain carries TRBV2 and TRBJ2-1, with 9 nucleotides matching TRBD2. The CDR3 consists of 15 residues. The germline CDR1 and CDR2 sequences are SNHLY and FYNNEI. The trim removed 5 bases at V and 6 bases at J, leaving 8 bases unmatched. CDR3 DNA: TGTGCCAGCAGTCCCCGGCCTAGCGGGGTCAATGAGCAGTTCTTC. Translating gives CASSPRPSGVNEQFF.

Ten or more counts support this clonotype. The V gene is TRBV11-2, the J gene TRBJ2-3, with D uncertain. Germline V gene data show CDR1 as SGHAT and CDR2 as FQNNGV. The CDR3 loop spans 14 amino acids. Trimming shortened V by 3 bases and J by 6 bases, and 13 bases separated the two germline ends. CDR3 in amino acids: CASSFGLPGDTQYF. CDR3 bases: TGTGCCAGCAGCTTTGGGCTACCTGGGGATACGCAGTATTTT.

This clonotype was found a few times. This chain uses TRBV23-1 with TRBJ2-7; D may be TRBD2 (7 bases). TRBV23-1 is assigned to the ORF class and has an uncertain function. The germline V and J ends were trimmed by 8 bases and 5 bases, with 16 bases remaining between them. This CDR3 is 13 amino acids long. The chain's CDR3 is CASCPGGRNEQYF. The CDR3 coding sequence is TGCGCCAGCTGTCCGGGGGGCAGGAACGAGCAGTACTTC.

This clonotype came up many times. A much larger clone differs by one base, so this may be a read error. The chain employs TRBV5-4 and TRBJ2-5; the D call may be TRBD1 or TRBD2 (6 bases each). CDR1 is SGHNT, CDR2 YYREEE, per germline (reference sequence). Trimming shortened V by 6 bases and J by 4 bases, and 19 bases separated the two germline ends. The CDR3 has 15 residues. The CDR3 DNA reads as TGTGCCAGCACCCTCGGGGGCGACTCGAGAGAGACCCAGTACTTC. Protein product: CASTLGGDSRETQYF.

The V gene is TRBV20-1, the J gene TRBJ2-3; D unclear. The germline V gene has CDR1 DFQATT and CDR2 SNEGSKA (reference sequence). The V and J ends lost 0 bases and 4 bases respectively, with 5 bases between them. This CDR3 region has 12 residues. The CDR3 sequence is CSARDQPDTQYF. As DNA, the CDR3 is TGCAGTGCTAGAGATCAACCAGATACGCAGTATTTT.

The sample holds many counts of this clonotype. V usage is TRBV28 and J usage is TRBJ1-1; a weak D match, TRBD1 (5 bases). Per the germline V gene, CDR1 is MDHEN and CDR2 is SYDVKM. The CDR3 consists of 12 residues. Trimming stripped 5 bases from V and 10 bases from J, with 14 bases between. CDR3 in amino acids: CASSTHRGAAFF. DNA for the CDR3: TGTGCCAGCAGTACCCACAGAGGGGCAGCTTTCTTT.

This clonotype was found many times. The chain couples TRBV7-9 to TRBJ2-6; D remains ambiguous. Deletions cut 5 bases from V and 2 bases from J, with 13 bases between. The CDR3 runs 16 residues. Germline V gene lookup returns CDR1 SEHNR and CDR2 FQNEAQ (reference sequence). The CDR3 coding sequence is TGTGCCAGCAGCGCGCAAGGAGTGGCTGGGGCCAACGTCCTGACTTTC. Its translation is CASSAQGVAGANVLTF.

This clonotype came up many times. The chain employs TRBV4-1 and TRBJ2-3, with TRBD2 matching 7 bases. This CDR3 is built from 16 residues. The germline gives CDR1 MGHRA, CDR2 YSYEKL. V gave up 5 bases and J gave up 1 base; unmatched junction bases: 9. This CDR3 reads CASSSLGAGGTDTQYF. The CDR3 region has the DNA TGCGCCAGCAGCTCCCTTGGTGCGGGGGGCACAGATACGCAGTATTTT.